Below are 19 T cell receptor beta chains sequenced from a single sample in a study of T cells in Graves' hyperthyroidism and ophthalmopathy. Amplified TCR beta CDR3 regions derived from RNA transcripts. The HTBI primer set served for first-round RT-PCR of the TCR CDR3. TCRdb recomputed calls from the multiplex PCR reads with MiXCR, one row per CDR3 protein. There are about 270,000 distinct CDR3 sequences in the sample; approximately 20% occur only once, and about 60% lies in the top ten. The material sequenced was blood. The receptors stem from a man younger than 40 with Graves' ophthalmopathy.

The chain has TRBV19 and TRBJ2-3, with 8 bases lining up with TRBD2. This CDR3 spans 17 amino acids. Germline V gives CDR1 LNHDA, CDR2 SQIVND (reference sequence). J gave up 4 bases and V 4 bases, and 13 bases lay outside the gene matches. CDR3 bases: TGTGCCAGTAGTACCTCCCGGGTAGCGGGAAAGGCAGATACGCAGTATTTT. This sequence encodes CASSTSRVAGKADTQYF.

This sequence joins TRBV19 and TRBJ2-1, with TRBD1 matching 9 bases. Unmatched junction bases numbered 9, after V lost 5 bases and J lost 1 base. The CDR3 totals 17 residues. Germline CDR1 LNHDA, CDR2 SQIVND (reference sequence). The CDR3 coding sequence is TGTGCCAGTAGTTTCCGCCCCGGGACAGGGTCCTACAATGAGCAGTTCTTC. Protein sequence: CASSFRPGTGSYNEQFF. Full variable domain (rest looked up from reference TRBV19 and TRBJ2-1): DGGITQSPKYLFRKEGQNVTLSCEQNLNHDAMYWYRQDPGQGLRLIYYSQIVNDFQKGDIAEGYSVSREKKESFPLTVTSAQKNPTAFYLCASSFRPGTGSYNEQFFGPGTRLTVL.

The V gene is TRBV19, the J gene TRBJ2-1, with 13 nucleotides matching TRBD2. J was trimmed by 2 bases and V by 10 bases; bases with no gene match: 5. The germline V gene encodes CDR1 LNHDA and CDR2 SQIVND (reference sequence). This CDR3 spans 15 amino acids. The CDR3 DNA is TGTGCCACCGGACTAGCGGGAGTTACCTACAATGAGCAGTTCTTC. It translates to CATGLAGVTYNEQFF.

This chain joins TRBV11-1 and TRBJ2-2; possibly TRBD1 for D (6 bases). Trimming stripped 4 bases from V and 7 bases from J, with 10 bases between. CDR3 size: 13 residues. CDR1 is SGHAT and CDR2 is FQDESV in the germline V gene (reference sequence). In DNA form, the CDR3 reads TGTGCCAGCAGCTCCTGGACAGACGGGGAGCTGTTTTTT. Protein: CASSSWTDGELFF.

This clonotype has a handful of counts. V usage is TRBV20-1 and J usage is TRBJ2-1, with D possibly called TRBD1 or TRBD2 (5 bases each). Per germline, CDR1 DFQATT and CDR2 SNEGSKA (reference sequence). The CDR3 runs to 15 residues. V was cut by 3 bases and J by 2 bases, with 14 bases left in between. The CDR3 DNA follows: TGCAGTGCTAGGTCGGGGCGGGCGCCCTACAATGAGCAGTTCTTC. Encoded protein: CSARSGRAPYNEQFF.

This clonotype has only a few counts. V and J are TRBV12-5 and TRBJ2-1; TRBD2 matches 7 bases. After removal of 3 bases from V and 5 bases from J, the junction contained 10 bases not matched to a gene. Germline assignment: CDR1 LGHNT and CDR2 FRNRAP. This CDR3 is 16 amino acids long. The CDR3 region is CASGLGRGSINNEQFF. The CDR3 DNA is TGTGCTAGTGGTTTAGGACGCGGGAGTATCAACAATGAGCAGTTCTTC.

The gene calls are TRBV27 and TRBJ2-2, with unresolved D. There are 13 residues in the CDR3. Trimming cost V 1 base and J 8 bases, with 8 bases left between them. Looked up from germline, CDR1 is MNHEY and CDR2 is SMNVEV (reference sequence). This CDR3 reads CASSLYSVGELFF. DNA for the CDR3: TGTGCCAGCAGTTTATACTCAGTGGGGGAGCTGTTTTTT.

The chain joins TRBV6-5 to TRBJ1-5; D call uncertain. V shed 2 bases and J shed 0 bases, with 2 bases lying between them. Germline V gene sequence: CDR1 MNHEY, CDR2 SVGAGI. This CDR3 has 13 amino acids. CDR3 nucleotides: TGTGCCAGCAGTTACAGTAGCAATCAGCCCCAGCATTTT. Its translation is CASSYSSNQPQHF.

This chain joins TRBV20-1 and TRBJ2-7; D possibly corresponds to TRBD1 (6 bases). The CDR3 consists of 13 residues. V lost 3 bases and J lost 1, with 10 bases in between. Germline lookup yields CDR1 DFQATT and CDR2 SNEGSKA (reference sequence). CDR3 region: CSARDGQSYEQYF. CDR3 in DNA: TGCAGTGCTAGGGATGGACAGTCCTACGAGCAGTACTTC.

This clonotype was detected many times. The chain combines TRBV30 with TRBJ1-1; the D is unclear. The V gene's germline CDR1 is GTSNPN and CDR2 SVGIG (reference sequence). V was clipped by 1 base and J by 3 bases, with 9 bases between them. The CDR3 loop spans 13 amino acids. CDR3 nucleotides: TGTGCCTGGAGTGGGGGAAAGTACACTGAAGCTTTCTTT. Translating gives CAWSGGKYTEAFF.

The genes are TRBV4-1 and TRBJ1-5, with D maybe TRBD1 (6 bases). Trimming removed 3 bases from V and 2 bases from J, with 14 bases in between. Germline values: CDR1 MGHRA, CDR2 YSYEKL. This CDR3 comprises 16 residues. CDR3: CASSHKGGTGNQPQHF. CDR3 nucleotides: TGCGCCAGCAGCCATAAAGGGGGAACGGGCAATCAGCCCCAGCATTTT.

This clonotype was observed a handful of times. This chain links TRBV9 with TRBJ1-2; no clear D gene. The ends were cut back, 4 bases at V and 2 bases at J, with 9 bases in the middle. CDR1 SGDLS and CDR2 YYNGEE come from the germline V gene. The CDR3 loop spans 13 amino acids. The CDR3 nucleotides are TGTGCCAGCAGCCCATTGCTGAACTATGGCTACACCTTC. This gives the protein CASSPLLNYGYTF.

This chain links TRBV30 with TRBJ2-1; the match to TRBD1 covers 10 bases. Germline lookup yields CDR1 GTSNPN and CDR2 SVGIG (reference sequence). The V gene end was trimmed by 4 bases and the J gene end by 3 bases; junction bases not matched to a gene: 6. The CDR3 spans 15 residues. CDR3 DNA sequence: TGTGCCTGGACCCTGGACAGGGGGGTCTACAATGAGCAGTTCTTC. Residues: CAWTLDRGVYNEQFF. Full variable domain (outside the CDR3, taken from reference TRBV30 and TRBJ2-1): SQTIHQWPATLVQPVGSPLSLECTVEGTSNPNLYWYRQAAGRGLQLLFYSVGIGQISSEVPQNLSASRPQDRQFILSSKKLLLSDSGFYLCAWTLDRGVYNEQFFGPGTRLTVL.

This clonotype has ten or more counts. The CDR3: CASSGALDPGGNEQFF. In DNA, the CDR3 is TGTGCCAGCAGTGGGGCTTTAGATCCCGGAGGCAATGAGCAGTTCTTC. This chain links TRBV12-3 or TRBV12-4 with TRBJ2-1; possibly TRBD1 or TRBD2 for D (5 bases each). The length of the CDR3 is 16 residues. Trimming removed 5 bases at V and 6 bases at J, with 20 bases between.

This sequence joins TRBV9 and TRBJ2-4, with D perhaps TRBD2 (6 bases). CDR3 length equals 15 residues. Trimming left V 3 bases short and J 2 bases short, with 12 bases between. The germline gives CDR1 SGDLS, CDR2 YYNGEE. The CDR3 nucleotides read TGTGCCAGCAGCGATGGGGGAGGAACCAAAAACATTCAGTACTTC. Its protein product is CASSDGGGTKNIQYF.

This clonotype was seen repeatedly, ten times or more. This chain uses TRBV3-1 with TRBJ1-4, with 9 positions matching TRBD1. The germline CDR1 and CDR2 sequences are LGHDT and YNNKEL (reference sequence). V shed 3 bases, J shed 5 bases, and the junction held 4 bases outside the gene matches. There are 15 residues in the CDR3. The CDR3 sequence is CASSQTGTGNEKLFF. The CDR3 nucleotides are TGTGCCAGCAGCCAGACCGGGACAGGGAATGAAAAACTGTTTTTT. The entire variable domain, with the rest obtained from reference TRBV3-1 and TRBJ1-4, is as follows: DTAVSQTPKYLVTQMGNDKSIKCEQNLGHDTMYWYKQDSKKFLKIMFSYNNKELIINETVPNRFSPKSPDKAHLNLHINSLELGDSAVYFCASSQTGTGNEKLFFGSGTQLSVL.

This clonotype appeared many times. This chain links TRBV6-1 with TRBJ2-1; D might be TRBD1 (7 bases). This CDR3 is built from 16 residues. Trimming shortened V by 1 base and J by 8 bases, and 18 bases separated the two germline ends. Germline V CDR1 and CDR2: MNHNS, SASEGT. CDR3 coding DNA: TGTGCCAGCAGTGAAGGGGCAGGGGGGTTCGGGGATGAGCAGTTCTTC. Its translation is CASSEGAGGFGDEQFF.

The chain employs TRBV20-1 and TRBJ2-1, with D unresolved. There are 12 residues in the CDR3. Germline V gives CDR1 DFQATT, CDR2 SNEGSKA (reference sequence). Trimming left V 0 bases short and J 11 bases short, with 11 bases between. CDR3 amino acids: CSARDLGKKQFF. The CDR3 bases are TGCAGTGCTAGAGATCTAGGTAAAAAGCAGTTCTTC.

This clonotype showed up just a few times. CDR3: CASSSTGTRSGTDTQYF. As DNA, the CDR3 is TGTGCCAGCAGCTCGACCGGGACCCGGTCTGGCACAGATACGCAGTATTTT. The gene calls are TRBV5-6 and TRBJ2-3; TRBD1 or TRBD2 may be the D gene (5 bases each). The V and J ends lost 3 bases and 1 base respectively, with 18 bases between them. CDR1 and CDR2 from the germline V gene are SGHDT and YYEEEE. This CDR3 region has 17 residues.